What follows is one TCR beta chain and its context. This record comes from a study of blood T cell repertoires in COVID-19. In the study overall: Acute and convalescent COVID-19 samples came from the United States, Italy and Spain. T cells, B-cell-depleted T cells, or PBMCs provided the cDNA or gDNA that served as material.

In the original processing: Researchers report that nucleated cell counts were estimated from reference gene primer amplification. The repertoire was sequenced with immunoSEQ multiplex PCR; TCRdb's copy has only in-frame clones and lacks some. The V and J calls and clone size come from that table; D and trimming were worked out from the DNA. Altogether more than 150,000 clones are present, roughly 84% being singletons, with the ten largest covering less than 3%. The trim removed 3 bases at V and 7 bases at J, leaving 0 bases unmatched. Germline V gene lookup returns CDR1 KGHSH and CDR2 LQKENI. This CDR3 contains 13 residues.

This sequence joins TRBV18 and TRBJ1-6; TRBD1 aligns across 7 bases. The sample comprised peripheral blood. The TCR sequence derives from a woman aged 60 to 75 with acute or convalescent COVID-19. The chain's CDR3 is CASSPGQNSPLHF. As DNA, the CDR3 is TGTGCCAGCTCACCGGGACAGAATTCACCCCTCCACTTT. The full variable domain, its missing parts supplied by reference TRBV18 and TRBJ1-6, is NAGVMQNPRHLVRRRGQEARLRCSPMKGHSHVYWYRQLPEEGLKFMVYLQKENIIDESGMPKERFSAEFPKEGPSILRIQQVVRGDSAAYFCASSPGQNSPLHFGNGTRLTVT.